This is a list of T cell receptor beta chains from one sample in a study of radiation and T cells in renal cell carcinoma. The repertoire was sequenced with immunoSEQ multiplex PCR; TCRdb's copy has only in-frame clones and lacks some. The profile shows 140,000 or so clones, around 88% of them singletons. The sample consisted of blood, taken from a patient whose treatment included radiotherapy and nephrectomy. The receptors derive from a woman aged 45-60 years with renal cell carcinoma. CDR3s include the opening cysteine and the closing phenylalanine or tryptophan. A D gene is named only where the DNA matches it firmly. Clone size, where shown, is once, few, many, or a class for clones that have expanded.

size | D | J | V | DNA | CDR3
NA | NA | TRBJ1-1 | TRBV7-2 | TGTGCCAGCAGCTTAGTAGTGGTGATGAACACTGAAGCTTTCTTT | CASSLVVVMNTEAFF
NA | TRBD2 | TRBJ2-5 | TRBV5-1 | TGCGCCAGCATAGGTAACAAAGCGGGGGGCGGAGAGACCCAGTACTTC | CASIGNKAGGGETQYF
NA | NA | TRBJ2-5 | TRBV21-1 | TGTGCCAGCGAGGGGGTCCCAGGGACCCAGTACTTC | CASEGVPGTQYF
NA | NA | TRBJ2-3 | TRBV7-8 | TGTGCCAGCAGCCCTCGCGGAGGGGGCGCAGATACGCAGTATTTT | CASSPRGGGADTQYF
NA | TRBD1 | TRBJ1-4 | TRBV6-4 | TGTGCCAGCAGTGGGGGGACAGGAAGGAATGAAAAACTGTTTTTT | CASSGGTGRNEKLFF
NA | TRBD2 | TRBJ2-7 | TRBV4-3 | TGCGCCAGCAGCCAAGAAAGCGGGAGTTTTTCCGAGCAGTACTTC | CASSQESGSFSEQYF
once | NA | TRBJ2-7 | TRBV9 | TGTGCCAGCAGCGTCCCTCTGGGGGTGAAGCAGTACTTC | CASSVPLGVKQYF
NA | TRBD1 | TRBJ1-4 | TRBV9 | TGTGCCAGCAGCGAAAGGACAGGGCAGAGTAGGGGTGAAAAACTGTTTTTT | CASSERTGQSRGEKLFF
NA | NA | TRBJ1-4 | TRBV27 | TGTGCCAGCAGCCCGGGACTCGTAGGCGAAAAACTGTTTTTT | CASSPGLVGEKLFF
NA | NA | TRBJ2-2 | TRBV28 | TGTGCCAGCAGTTTGGGTTCCATTTCCACCGGGGAGCTGTTTTTT | CASSLGSISTGELFF
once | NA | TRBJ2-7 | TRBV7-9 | TGTGCCAGCAGCTCAATGGGTCTCCCCTACGAGCAGTACTTC | CASSSMGLPYEQYF
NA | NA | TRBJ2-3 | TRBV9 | TGTGCCAGCAGCGTCGACCGAGATACGCAGTATTTT | CASSVDRDTQYF
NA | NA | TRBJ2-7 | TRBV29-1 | TGCAGCGTTGTTAAGGGCTACGAGCAGTACTTC | CSVVKGYEQYF
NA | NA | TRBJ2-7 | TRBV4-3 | TGCGCCAGCAGCCAAGATCTCTCCTTTTCCTACGAGCAGTACTTC | CASSQDLSFSYEQYF
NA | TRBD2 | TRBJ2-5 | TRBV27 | TGTGCCAGCTCCGTGGGACTACCACAAGAGACCCAGTACTTC | CASSVGLPQETQYF
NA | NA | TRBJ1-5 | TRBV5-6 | TGTGCCAGCAGCTTGTCGGGGATTAGGCAGCCCCAGCATTTT | CASSLSGIRQPQHF
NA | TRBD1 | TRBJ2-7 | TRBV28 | TGTGCCAGCAACAGGGGCTACGAGCAGTACTTC | CASNRGYEQYF
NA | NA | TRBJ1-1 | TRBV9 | TGTGCCAGCAGCGTATCCGGGGACACTGAAGCTTTCTTT | CASSVSGDTEAFF
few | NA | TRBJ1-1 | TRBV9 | TGTGCCAGCAGCGTAGGCGGGGGAAGGGCTTTCTTT | CASSVGGGRAFF
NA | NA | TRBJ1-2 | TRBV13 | TGTGCCAGCAGTAAACCAAGCAGGTTTAACTATGGCTACACCTTC | CASSKPSRFNYGYTF
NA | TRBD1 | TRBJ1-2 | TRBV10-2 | TGCGCCAGCAGGGACAGGAGTGGCTACACCTTC | CASRDRSGYTF
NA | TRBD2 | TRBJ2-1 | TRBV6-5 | TGTGCCAGCAGTTACGCTAGCGGGGAAACTCATGAGCAGTTCTTC | CASSYASGETHEQFF
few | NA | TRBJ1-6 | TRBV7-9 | TGTGCCAGCGGGAGCTCCTATAATTCACCCCTCCACTTT | CASGSSYNSPLHF
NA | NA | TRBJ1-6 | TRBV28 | TGTGCCAGCAGCTTGGCGGGGGCGATGGGTAATTCACCCCTCCACTTT | CASSLAGAMGNSPLHF
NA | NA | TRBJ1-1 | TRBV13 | TGTGCCAGCAGCGGACCGGTGGGCAGTCAGGTGGACACTGAAGCTTTCTTT | CASSGPVGSQVDTEAFF
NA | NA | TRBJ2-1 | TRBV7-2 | TGTGCCAGCAGCCCGCCGGTCGGGGGCGAGCAGTTCTTC | CASSPPVGGEQFF
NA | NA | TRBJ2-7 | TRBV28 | TGTGCCAGCAGTCCCCGGGGGCGGGACGAGCAGTACTTC | CASSPRGRDEQYF
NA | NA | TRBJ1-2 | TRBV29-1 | TGCAGCGTTGGAAATGGCTACACCTTC | CSVGNGYTF